This paragraph reports one TCR beta chain. Antigen unknown. The data were taken from a study of CD8 T cells in ankylosing spondylitis. The study, taken as a whole, reports: Apparently characteristic of ankylosing spondylitis blood was a TCR beta motif (eight highly homologous variants). Matched ankylosing spondylitis synovial fluid reportedly contained a significantly enriched population of disease-linked clones. A CD8+ phenotype characterized the disease-linked clones, which were relatively rare in peripheral blood.

CDR1 is SQVTM, CDR2 ANQGSEA, per germline. V shed 6 bases and J 5 bases; nucleotides not matched to a gene: 13. The CDR3 runs 15 residues. Making the TCR beta libraries involved quantitative 5'-RACE with molecular barcodes. TCRdb redid the calling of the 5' RACE reads with MiXCR, one entry per CDR3 protein. Among around 300,000 distinct CDR3 sequences listed, about 20% were seen once. The sample comprised blood, either unsorted or a sorted T cell fraction (not recorded which). J is TRBJ2-5 and V is TRBV29-1, with 9 bases lining up with TRBD2. The TCR sequence derives from a female donor with ankylosing spondylitis or in good health (not recorded which). The CDR3 nucleotides read TGCAGCGTGGCGGGGGGGACACACGACCCGGAGACCCAGTACTTC. Translation gives CSVAGGTHDPETQYF.